These 13 T cell receptor beta chains originate from one sample sequenced in a study of Graves' ophthalmopathy and Graves' hyperthyroidism. Amplification of TCR beta CDR3 regions used RNA transcripts. HTBI-primed first-round RT-PCR preceded second-round multiplex PCR. Via MiXCR, TCRdb re-called the multiplex PCR reads, giving one row per CDR3 protein. The data hold over 500,000 distinct CDR3 sequences, with roughly 20% observed a single time. Material: peripheral blood. The receptors were gathered from a young woman with stable Graves' hyperthyroidism. Some clones in this sample may be carry-over from other donors' samples.

A few counts support this clonotype. This chain connects TRBV24-1 to TRBJ2-4, with D possibly being TRBD1 (6 bases). CDR1 and CDR2 from the germline V gene are KGHDR and SFDVKD. V was shortened by 9 bases and J by 5 bases, with 25 bases between the two germline ends. The CDR3 loop spans 17 amino acids. The CDR3 DNA reads as TGTGCCACCGGGTACCTCAGGGGACCCAAGGAGGAAAACATTCAGTACTTC. This codes for CATGYLRGPKEENIQYF.

This clonotype was detected ten times or more. The chain couples TRBV20-1 to TRBJ2-6; D is unclear. CDR1 and CDR2 from the germline V gene are DFQATT and SNEGSKA (reference sequence). The CDR3 contains 15 residues. V dropped 3 bases and J dropped 0 bases, with 9 bases sitting between them. CDR3 region: CSASLGNSGANVLTF. CDR3 DNA sequence: TGCAGTGCTAGCTTGGGGAACTCTGGGGCCAACGTCCTGACTTTC.

The chain combines TRBV20-1 with TRBJ2-4; no firm D call. Germline CDR1 reads DFQATT; CDR2 reads SNEGSKA (reference sequence). Deletions cut 3 bases from V and 0 bases from J, with 24 bases between. This CDR3 spans 19 amino acids. The DNA of the CDR3 is TGCAGTGCTAGCCACCCAGTCCACGGCCTGGAACTAGCCAAAAACATTCAGTACTTC. This gives the protein CSASHPVHGLELAKNIQYF.

This clonotype was detected many times. This sequence joins TRBV3-1 and TRBJ1-3; 7 nucleotides match TRBD1. The germline CDR1 and CDR2 sequences are LGHDT and YNNKEL (reference sequence). The CDR3 has 13 residues. V was clipped by 4 bases and J by 4 bases; unmatched bases: 1. The CDR3 bases are TGTGCCAGCAGCCCGGGACAGGGAAACACCATATATTTT. Protein sequence: CASSPGQGNTIYF.

The J gene is TRBJ1-2, the V gene TRBV27; 8 bases agree with TRBD1. Unmatched junction bases numbered 11, after V lost 3 bases and J lost 8 bases. Germline V gene sequence: CDR1 MNHEY, CDR2 SMNVEV (reference sequence). The CDR3 length is 15 residues. CDR3 amino acids: CASSFFGTGPMGYTF. CDR3 nucleotide sequence: TGTGCCAGCAGTTTTTTTGGGACAGGCCCCATGGGCTACACCTTC.

The V call is TRBV13, the J call TRBJ1-3; 9 bases match TRBD1. In germline, CDR1 is PRHDT, CDR2 FYEKMQ (reference sequence). Losses at the gene ends were 5 bases for V and 3 bases for J; bases not matched to a gene: 8. The CDR3 has 16 residues. The CDR3 nucleotides read TGTGCCAGCAGCGAGCCCGGGACAGGGATTGGAAACACCATATATTTT. Its protein is CASSEPGTGIGNTIYF.

This clonotype was observed a few times. The V and J genes are TRBV30 and TRBJ1-1; D is unresolved. V was pared by 3 bases and J by 1 base, with 18 bases between. This CDR3 spans 16 amino acids. CDR1 GTSNPN and CDR2 SVGIG come from the germline V gene (reference sequence). This CDR3 is CAWSLNNPLGNTEAFF. The DNA of the CDR3 is TGTGCCTGGAGCCTAAACAACCCGTTGGGGAACACTGAAGCTTTCTTT. The whole variable domain, remainder taken from reference TRBV30 and TRBJ1-1, is SQTIHQWPATLVQPVGSPLSLECTVEGTSNPNLYWYRQAAGRGLQLLFYSVGIGQISSEVPQNLSASRPQDRQFILSSKKLLLSDSGFYLCAWSLNNPLGNTEAFFGQGTRLTVV.

This clonotype was counted many times. This chain joins TRBV20-1 and TRBJ2-7, with D unclear. The CDR3 contains 15 residues. Germline V CDR1 and CDR2: DFQATT, SNEGSKA (reference sequence). Trimming stripped 0 bases from V and 0 bases from J, with 12 bases between. The CDR3 DNA follows: TGCAGTGCTAGAGATTCGGCAGCCTTCTCCTACGAGCAGTACTTC. Translation: CSARDSAAFSYEQYF.

There are many counts of this clonotype. The V gene is TRBV5-1, the J gene TRBJ1-6, with D hard to call. Germline lookup yields CDR1 SGHRS and CDR2 YFSETQ. This CDR3 is built from 13 residues. Trimming took 4 bases from V and 7 from J, leaving 9 bases between them. The DNA for the CDR3 is TGCGCCAGCAGCCCCGGAGACAATTCACCCCTCCACTTT. Translating gives CASSPGDNSPLHF.

This clonotype showed up just a few times. The chain employs TRBV10-3 and TRBJ2-5; no clear D gene. This CDR3 region has 11 residues. Germline V gene data show CDR1 as ENHRY and CDR2 as SYGVKD. V was trimmed by 2 bases and J by 4 bases, leaving 2 bases between them. The CDR3, as DNA: TGTGCCATCAGTGAGGGAGAGACCCAGTACTTC. Translated, it gives CAISEGETQYF.

For the CDR3, the DNA is TGTGCCAGCAGCACGTCTAGCGGGAGAACGGAGACCCAGTACTTC. This sequence encodes CASSTSSGRTETQYF. The chain carries TRBV11-2 and TRBJ2-5; TRBD2 aligns across 10 bases. The CDR3 runs 15 residues. CDR1 and CDR2 (germline): SGHAT, FQNNGV. V shed 5 bases, J shed 5 bases, and the junction held 8 bases outside the gene matches.

This clonotype was found once. This rearrangement joins TRBV20-1 to TRBJ1-3; TRBD1 might be the D (6 bases). V was shortened by 4 bases and J by 3 bases, with 13 bases between the two germline ends. The CDR3 loop spans 14 amino acids. Germline V gives CDR1 DFQATT, CDR2 SNEGSKA (reference sequence). DNA for the CDR3: TGCAGTGCTATCTCAGGGGAAGGTGGAAACACCATATATTTT. This translates into CSAISGEGGNTIYF.

The chain combines TRBV27 with TRBJ2-5, with 7 bases lining up with TRBD1. Germline V gives CDR1 MNHEY, CDR2 SMNVEV (reference sequence). J gave up 5 bases and V 8 bases, and 8 bases lay outside the gene matches. This CDR3 spans 13 amino acids. This CDR3 is CASSRGLGETQYF. The DNA for the CDR3 is TGTGCCAGCTCAAGGGGGCTGGGGGAGACCCAGTACTTC.